Below, 9 T cell receptor beta chains from the same sample are listed, as sequenced in a study of T cell responses to AZD1222 COVID-19 vaccine. The repertoire was sequenced with immunoSEQ multiplex PCR; TCRdb's copy has only in-frame clones and lacks some. The table shows 120,000 or so clones, with about nine tenths occurring only once. The specimen was peripheral blood, collected on day 0 of AZD1222 vaccination. These receptors were taken from an adult in good health.

The chain links TRBV5-1 to TRBJ1-1, with 9 bases aligning to TRBD1. This CDR3 comprises 14 residues. Trimming removed 5 bases from V and 7 bases from J; junction bases left unmatched: 9. Germline lookup yields CDR1 SGHRS and CDR2 YFSETQ. CDR3 sequence (DNA): TGCGCCAGCAGGATACAGGGGGCGACTCTTGAAGCTTTCTTT. Amino acids: CASRIQGATLEAFF. Looking up the rest from reference TRBV5-1 and TRBJ1-1 gives the full variable domain: KAGVTQTPRYLIKTRGQQVTLSCSPISGHRSVSWYQQTPGQGLQFLFEYFSETQRNKGNFPGRFSGRQFSNSRSEMNVSTLELGDSALYLCASRIQGATLEAFFGQGTRLTVV.

The chain combines TRBV9 with TRBJ1-5; weak D call: TRBD1 (5 bases). Germline V CDR1 and CDR2: SGDLS, YYNGEE. Trimming pared 1 base from V and 7 bases from J, leaving 12 bases between. The CDR3 covers 14 residues. This CDR3 is CASSVSGTGQPQHF. The CDR3 DNA is TGTGCCAGCAGCGTATCAGGGACGGGGCAGCCCCAGCATTTT.

The V call is TRBV21-1, the J call TRBJ1-2; the table's D call TRBD1 went unverified against the DNA. TRBV21-1 corresponds to a pseudogene. The length of the CDR3 is 15 residues. The CDR3 sequence: CASIQLQGISGGYTF. The DNA of the CDR3 is TGTGCCAGCATCCAACTACAGGGGATTTCAGGTGGCTACACCTTC.

This sequence joins TRBV9 and TRBJ2-1; D perhaps matches TRBD2 (6 bases). The CDR3 loop spans 16 amino acids. V was pared by 0 bases and J by 0 bases, with 10 bases between. CDR1 is SGDLS and CDR2 is YYNGEE in the germline V gene. CDR3 amino acids: CASSVAIAVSYNEQFF. The DNA for the CDR3 is TGTGCCAGCAGCGTAGCTATAGCGGTCTCCTACAATGAGCAGTTCTTC.

The chain links TRBV5-1 to TRBJ1-2; D gene uncertain. This CDR3 spans 14 amino acids. With 4 bases removed from V and 5 bases from J, the gap between germline ends came to 15 bases. Germline lookup yields CDR1 SGHRS and CDR2 YFSETQ. For the CDR3, the DNA is TGCGCCAGCAGCCCCTCGGGAGAGCGATATGGCTACACCTTC. Residues: CASSPSGERYGYTF.

CDR3 sequence reads: CASSLVGGTYEQYF. CDR3 DNA sequence: TGTGCCAGCAGCTTGGTGGGTGGGACCTACGAGCAGTACTTC. The chain employs TRBV5-4 and TRBJ2-7; D unresolved. CDR3 length: 14 amino acids. The V gene's germline CDR1 is SGHNT and CDR2 YYREEE (reference sequence). Trimming removed 0 bases at V and 2 bases at J, with 9 bases between.

This chain links TRBV5-4 with TRBJ2-3, with 12 bases aligning to TRBD1. J was trimmed by 4 bases and V by 0 bases; bases with no gene match: 3. Looked up from germline, CDR1 is SGHNT and CDR2 is YYREEE (reference sequence). The CDR3 consists of 16 residues. The CDR3 is CASSLEGTGGPDTQYF. The CDR3 DNA sequence: TGTGCCAGCAGCTTGGAGGGGACAGGGGGCCCAGATACGCAGTATTTT.

V and J are TRBV29-1 and TRBJ2-1; D call uncertain. The CDR3 is 12 residues long. Trimming pared 3 bases from V and 6 bases from J, leaving 9 bases between. Germline V gives CDR1 SQVTM, CDR2 ANQGSEA. For the CDR3, the DNA is TGCAGCGTTGATGGAGTGGGCAATGAGCAGTTCTTC. Translating it yields CSVDGVGNEQFF.

This chain connects TRBV29-1 to TRBJ2-5; unclear D gene. This CDR3 region has 11 residues. The germline CDR1 and CDR2 sequences are SQVTM and ANQGSEA. Trimming stripped 7 bases from V and 3 bases from J, with 9 bases between. Here the CDR3 DNA reads TGCAGCGCTGGCGGTGAAGAGACCCAGTACTTC. Residues: CSAGGEETQYF.